This entry features one T cell receptor (beta chain) sequence. Its cognate antigen is unknown. The sample is drawn from a study of cytomegalovirus exposure and HLA in healthy donors. General study findings and limits: HLA alleles showed associations with 16,951 TCR beta sequences in a later analysis, at a 0.05 false discovery rate.

Primers for the PCR totalled 60 Vbeta and 13 Jbeta. The repertoire was sequenced with immunoSEQ multiplex PCR; TCRdb's copy has only in-frame clones and lacks some. There are roughly 93,000 clones in the sample; around 80% occur only once, and 7.3% lies in the top ten. Germline V lookup: CDR1 SGDLS, CDR2 YYNGEE. Trimming took off 1 base at V and 5 bases at J, with 9 bases between the two ends. This CDR3 has 14 residues. The clonotype comes from a man between 25 and 39 years old in good health and CMV-seronegative. V and J are TRBV9 and TRBJ2-2; D not certain. Specimen: PBMCs. This CDR3 reads CASSVPSVTGELFF. The CDR3 DNA follows: TGTGCCAGCAGCGTACCCAGCGTGACCGGGGAGCTGTTTTTT.